Shown below are 10 T cell receptor beta chains from a single sample sequenced in a study of regulatory T cells in long-lasting Graves disease. iRepertoire HTBI primers and Arm-PCR of CDR3 regions built TCR beta libraries. Each CDR3 protein is one row after TCRdb ran MiXCR on the multiplex PCR reads. The repertoire holds 250,000 to 400,000 distinct CDR3 sequences, with 15% to 20% as singletons. Time point specified: newly diagnosed GD, antithyroid drugs for less than 3 months. There was RNA extracted from PBMCs, and the TCR library was made from it. Sequences were derived from peripheral blood mononuclear cells (PBMCs), sampled at new diagnosis, from a patient treated with antithyroid drugs. These TCRs come from a female donor with Graves disease.

This clonotype has at least ten counts. This chain links TRBV28 with TRBJ1-4; D ambiguous. The CDR3 contains 10 residues. V lost 4 bases and J lost 11, with 5 bases in between. CDR1 and CDR2 from the germline V gene are MDHEN and SYDVKM. CDR3 protein: CASSSGKLFF. CDR3 DNA sequence: TGTGCCAGCAGTTCGGGTAAACTGTTTTTT.

This clonotype was seen ten or more times. This chain connects TRBV11-1 to TRBJ2-7; tentative D call: TRBD2 (6 bases). V was trimmed by 2 bases and J by 3 bases, leaving 11 bases between them. Germline CDR1 reads SGHAT; CDR2 reads FQDESV (reference sequence). The length of the CDR3 is 14 residues. Written as DNA, the CDR3 is TGTGCCAGCAGCTTATTTGCGGGACTCTACGAGCAGTACTTC. It encodes CASSLFAGLYEQYF.

The rearrangement uses TRBV15 and TRBJ2-3; D ambiguous. The CDR3 totals 13 residues. Trimming took off 3 bases at V and 3 bases at J, with 7 bases between the two ends. From germline, CDR1 is LNHNV and CDR2 YYDKDF (reference sequence). In nucleotides, the CDR3 is TGTGCCACCAGCAGGCAGTGGACAGATACGCAGTATTTT. Translation gives CATSRQWTDTQYF.

This clonotype was observed many times. This chain joins TRBV2 and TRBJ2-7; perhaps D is TRBD1 or TRBD2 (5 bases each). Germline V gene sequence: CDR1 SNHLY, CDR2 FYNNEI. The V end was cut by 4 bases, the J end by 3 bases, with 16 bases between. This CDR3 comprises 15 residues. The CDR3 spells CASSGGLGPHYEQYF. For the CDR3, the DNA is TGTGCCAGCAGTGGGGGCTTGGGACCACACTACGAGCAGTACTTC. The full variable domain, rest sourced from reference TRBV2 and TRBJ2-7, is EPEVTQTPSHQVTQMGQEVILRCVPISNHLYFYWYRQILGQKVEFLVSFYNNEISEKSEIFDDQFSVERPDGSNFTLKIRSTKLEDSAMYFCASSGGLGPHYEQYFGPGTRLTVT.

A word on this clonotype: An end of the junction does not agree with germline; a read error may underlie this. V usage is TRBV12-3 or TRBV12-4 and J usage is TRBJ2-2; 7 bases line up with TRBD1. The CDR3 sequence is 14 residues long. CDR3 residues: CASSIIQGIGEPFF. The DNA for the CDR3 is TGTGCCAGCAGTATAATACAGGGGATCGGGGAGCCGTTTTTT.

This clonotype has ten or more counts. The chain couples TRBV6-9 to TRBJ2-1; 10 nucleotides agree with TRBD2. Per the germline V gene, CDR1 is MNHGY and CDR2 is SVAAGI. V shed 3 bases, J shed 1 base, and the junction held 6 bases outside the gene matches. The CDR3 sequence is 17 residues long. CDR3 amino acids: CASSYGRTSGSYNEQFF. CDR3 bases: TGTGCCAGCAGTTACGGGCGGACTAGCGGATCCTACAATGAGCAGTTCTTC.

This clonotype was counted at least ten times. This chain links TRBV19 with TRBJ2-5, with D perhaps TRBD1 (6 bases). The CDR3 runs 14 residues. Deletions cut 0 bases from V and 5 bases from J, with 10 bases between. CDR1 LNHDA and CDR2 SQIVND come from the germline V gene (reference sequence). The CDR3 reads CASSIEQGHETQYF. DNA of the CDR3: TGTGCCAGTAGTATAGAGCAGGGGCATGAGACCCAGTACTTC.

This clonotype has at least ten counts. V gene TRBV3-1 combines with J gene TRBJ2-7; TRBD2 agrees at 7 bases. Germline CDR1 LGHDT, CDR2 YNNKEL (reference sequence). The CDR3 is made up of 14 amino acids. Trimming removed 7 bases from V and 2 bases from J; junction bases left unmatched: 8. CDR3 protein: CASTSTSGTYEQYF. For the CDR3, the DNA is TGTGCCAGCACCTCTACCAGCGGGACCTACGAGCAGTACTTC.

This sequence joins TRBV18 and TRBJ1-1; 7 positions match TRBD1. Per the germline V gene, CDR1 is KGHSH and CDR2 is LQKENI. Trimming took 3 bases from V and 4 from J; bases not matched to a gene: 14. The CDR3 runs to 17 residues. CDR3 in DNA: TGTGCCAGCTCACCCAGGGGGGGGGGGCCAGGGAGCACTGAAGCTTTCTTT. Translated, it gives CASSPRGGGPGSTEAFF.

In this sample, this clonotype turned up a few times. One base away lies a much larger clone, so this may be a sequencing read error. This chain links TRBV28 with TRBJ1-5; D is undetermined. This CDR3 comprises 15 residues. In germline, CDR1 is MDHEN, CDR2 SYDVKM. The CDR3 sequence: CASSLQKLSNRPQHF. The CDR3 bases are TGTGCCAGCAGTTTACAGAAACTCAGCAATCGGCCCCAGCATTTT.